What follows are 25 T cell receptor beta chains derived from one specimen sequenced in a study of control samples from healthy donors and cancer patients. TCRdb keeps only in-frame clones here, not all; method: immunoSEQ multiplex PCR. Here the sample spans some 150,000 clones, 96% being singletons. Sequenced input: blood. The receptor source for this set is a woman in her thirties in good health.

This clone is a singleton in its sample. V and J are TRBV2 and TRBJ2-2; a possible D gene is TRBD2 (5 bases). Germline V CDR1 and CDR2: SNHLY, FYNNEI. The CDR3 is made up of 14 amino acids. Deletions cut 8 bases from V and 0 bases from J, with 10 bases between. The CDR3: CASRDYTNTGELFF. CDR3 DNA sequence: TGTGCCAGCCGGGATTACACGAACACCGGGGAGCTGTTTTTT. Full variable domain (outside the CDR3, taken from reference TRBV2 and TRBJ2-2): EPEVTQTPSHQVTQMGQEVILRCVPISNHLYFYWYRQILGQKVEFLVSFYNNEISEKSEIFDDQFSVERPDGSNFTLKIRSTKLEDSAMYFCASRDYTNTGELFFGEGSRLTVL.

This chain links TRBV7-9 with TRBJ1-1; D is unresolved. Between the trimmed V and J ends, which lost 5 bases and 1 base, there was a span of 14 bases. Germline-derived CDR1 and CDR2 are SEHNR and FQNEAQ (reference sequence). The CDR3 totals 15 residues. CDR3 in DNA: TGTGCCAGCAGCCCAAAGACGGCCTCGAACACTGAAGCTTTCTTT. This translates into CASSPKTASNTEAFF.

The chain is built from TRBV4-1 and TRBJ2-5; D perhaps matches TRBD2 (6 bases). Trimming cost V 5 bases and J 4 bases, with 11 bases left between them. The CDR3 is 13 amino acids. In germline, CDR1 is MGHRA, CDR2 YSYEKL. CDR3 sequence: CASSTLASETQYF. CDR3 bases: TGCGCCAGCAGCACACTAGCTTCAGAGACCCAGTACTTC.

This chain joins TRBV30 and TRBJ1-1; unclear D gene. Germline V gene lookup returns CDR1 GTSNPN and CDR2 SVGIG (reference sequence). Trimming took 0 bases from V and 1 from J, leaving 6 bases between them. The CDR3 is 13 residues long. CDR3 residues: CAWSVGRNTEAFF. The DNA for the CDR3 is TGTGCCTGGAGTGTGGGAAGGAACACTGAAGCTTTCTTT. Together with reference TRBV30 and TRBJ1-1, the CDR3 gives the full variable domain: SQTIHQWPATLVQPVGSPLSLECTVEGTSNPNLYWYRQAAGRGLQLLFYSVGIGQISSEVPQNLSASRPQDRQFILSSKKLLLSDSGFYLCAWSVGRNTEAFFGQGTRLTVV.

The gene calls are TRBV5-6 and TRBJ2-7, with 9 positions matching TRBD1. CDR1 SGHDT and CDR2 YYEEEE come from the germline V gene. The CDR3 has 12 amino acids. Trimming removed 0 bases from V and 9 bases from J; junction bases left unmatched: 1. The chain's CDR3 is CASSLVDRGQYF. The CDR3 DNA reads as TGTGCCAGCAGCTTGGTGGACAGGGGGCAGTACTTC.

The genes are TRBV5-8 and TRBJ1-5; no definite D call. Trimming cost V 1 base and J 6 bases, with 5 bases left between them. CDR1 and CDR2 from the germline V gene are SGHTS and YDEGEE. This CDR3 is 12 amino acids long. In DNA, the CDR3 is TGTGCCAGCAGCTTGCTCGGTCAGCCCCAGCATTTT. It yields the protein CASSLLGQPQHF.

The sample holds one count of this clone. The J gene is TRBJ1-5, the V gene TRBV6-5; D gene uncertain. The CDR3 contains 13 residues. Per germline, CDR1 MNHEY and CDR2 SVGAGI. V was shortened by 6 bases and J by 3 bases, with 9 bases between the two germline ends. CDR3 DNA sequence: TGTGCCAGCAGCCGGGAGTCCAATCAGCCCCAGCATTTT. Amino acids: CASSRESNQPQHF.

The rearrangement joins TRBV10-2 to TRBJ2-7; D may correspond to TRBD1 or TRBD2 (5 bases each). The germline V and J ends were trimmed by 3 bases and 2 bases, with 8 bases remaining between them. Germline lookup yields CDR1 WSHSY and CDR2 SAAADI. The CDR3 runs to 13 residues. The CDR3 bases are TGCGCCAGCAGTGACGGGGCTACCTACGAGCAGTACTTC. Translating it yields CASSDGATYEQYF.

V and J are TRBV10-3 and TRBJ2-2, with D possibly called TRBD1 or TRBD2 (5 bases each). Germline CDR1 is ENHRY and CDR2 is SYGVKD. V was cut by 3 bases and J by 4 bases, with 9 bases left in between. This CDR3 has 14 residues. CDR3 residues: CAISDPGTTGELFF. In DNA, the CDR3 is TGTGCCATCAGTGACCCCGGGACCACCGGGGAGCTGTTTTTT.

The chain recombines TRBV10-3 with TRBJ1-1; 7 bases are shared with TRBD1. The CDR3 has 12 residues. Per germline, CDR1 ENHRY and CDR2 SYGVKD. V was clipped by 6 bases and J by 6 bases; unmatched bases: 4. CDR3 DNA sequence: TGTGCCATCAGCGACAGGGACGCTGAAGCTTTCTTT. It specifies CAISDRDAEAFF.

The rearrangement links TRBV7-9 to TRBJ2-6; D is ambiguous. This CDR3 region has 15 residues. The germline V and J ends were trimmed by 5 bases and 0 bases, with 8 bases remaining between them. CDR1 and CDR2 (germline): SEHNR, FQNEAQ (reference sequence). The CDR3 DNA sequence: TGTGCCAGCAGCGCCCGGGTCTCTGGGGCCAACGTCCTGACTTTC. This encodes CASSARVSGANVLTF.

V usage is TRBV29-1 and J usage is TRBJ1-1; D not certain. Germline values: CDR1 SQVTM, CDR2 ANQGSEA. The germline V and J ends were trimmed by 7 bases and 3 bases, with 6 bases remaining between them. There are 10 residues in the CDR3. CDR3 amino acids: CSAADTEAFF. CDR3 sequence (DNA): TGCAGCGCCGCGGACACTGAAGCTTTCTTT. The variable domain in full, with the rest retrieved from reference TRBV29-1 and TRBJ1-1, is SAVISQKPSRDICQRGTSLTIQCQVDSQVTMMFWYRQQPGQSLTLIATANQGSEATYESGFVIDKFPISRPNLTFSTLTVSNMSPEDSSIYLCSAADTEAFFGQGTRLTVV.

The chain recombines TRBV4-2 with TRBJ2-5; D is unclear. V was trimmed by 0 bases and J by 1 base, leaving 6 bases between them. Germline values: CDR1 LGHNA, CDR2 YNFKEQ. The CDR3 is made up of 14 amino acids. The CDR3 here is CASSQEASQETQYF. The CDR3 DNA reads as TGTGCCAGCAGCCAAGAAGCTTCCCAAGAGACCCAGTACTTC.

This chain uses TRBV19 with TRBJ1-5; D remains unclear. This CDR3 is built from 16 residues. The germline V gene encodes CDR1 LNHDA and CDR2 SQIVND (reference sequence). The V and J ends lost 3 bases and 3 bases respectively, with 15 bases between them. This CDR3 reads CASSMGLGFVNQPQHF. As DNA, the CDR3 is TGTGCCAGTAGTATGGGGTTGGGTTTTGTCAATCAGCCCCAGCATTTT.

This chain links TRBV6-5 with TRBJ1-2; D call uncertain. The V end lost 4 bases, the J end lost 2 bases, and 2 bases lay between the germline ends. Germline assignment: CDR1 MNHEY and CDR2 SVGAGI. The CDR3 extends over 11 amino acids. The CDR3 coding sequence is TGTGCCAGCAGTTCAAACTATGGCTACACCTTC. The encoded protein is CASSSNYGYTF.

With regard to this clone: One end of the junction fails to match germline, which may point to a read error. The chain joins TRBV6-4 to TRBJ2-1; TRBD2 agrees at 10 bases. Germline CDR1 reads MRHNA; CDR2 reads SNTAGT. The CDR3 contains 13 residues. The CDR3 nucleotides read TGTGCCAGCGCCGGGACTAGCGAATCAGAGCATTTCTTC. It codes for CASAGTSESEHFF.

This clone appeared once. The chain has TRBV5-1 and TRBJ2-1, with unresolved D. CDR3 length: 16 residues. The germline gives CDR1 SGHRS, CDR2 YFSETQ. V was cut by 0 bases and J by 0 bases, with 10 bases left in between. The CDR3 loop reads CASSLDIQSSYNEQFF. The CDR3 DNA sequence: TGCGCCAGCAGCTTGGACATCCAGAGCTCCTACAATGAGCAGTTCTTC.

This clone was counted a few times. The rearrangement links TRBV19 to TRBJ2-1, with TRBD1 matching over 9 bases. Germline V gives CDR1 LNHDA, CDR2 SQIVND (reference sequence). The CDR3 sequence is 17 residues long. With 3 bases clipped from V and 3 bases from J, the junction kept 9 bases outside the gene matches. The CDR3 sequence is CASSMADGGQGYNEQFF. Written as DNA, the CDR3 is TGTGCCAGTAGTATGGCGGACGGGGGACAGGGCTACAATGAGCAGTTCTTC.

The rearrangement links TRBV6-5 to TRBJ1-4, with D possibly TRBD1 on 6 matching bases. Trimming removed 4 bases from V and 5 bases from J, with 14 bases in between. Germline V lookup: CDR1 MNHEY, CDR2 SVGAGI. The CDR3 covers 15 residues. CDR3 DNA sequence: TGTGCCAGCAGTTCACTGGGGGCTTTGAATGAAAAACTGTTTTTT. It codes for CASSSLGALNEKLFF.

This rearrangement joins TRBV10-3 to TRBJ2-3; possibly TRBD2 for D (6 bases). Trimming left V 4 bases short and J 2 bases short, with 10 bases between. The CDR3 loop spans 14 amino acids. Germline CDR1 and CDR2: ENHRY and SYGVKD. The CDR3 reads CAISVRTNTDTQYF. CDR3 sequence (DNA): TGTGCCATCAGTGTAAGGACTAACACAGATACGCAGTATTTT.

This chain links TRBV18 with TRBJ2-7; tentative D call: TRBD2 (5 bases). The germline V gene encodes CDR1 KGHSH and CDR2 LQKENI. This CDR3 has 14 residues. The V gene lost 6 bases and the J gene lost 3 bases, with 15 bases spanning the gap. CDR3 loop: CASSPAVEGYEQYF. Here the CDR3 DNA reads TGTGCCAGCTCCCCTGCGGTCGAGGGCTACGAGCAGTACTTC. The entire variable domain, with the rest obtained from reference TRBV18 and TRBJ2-7, is as follows: NAGVMQNPRHLVRRRGQEARLRCSPMKGHSHVYWYRQLPEEGLKFMVYLQKENIIDESGMPKERFSAEFPKEGPSILRIQQVVRGDSAAYFCASSPAVEGYEQYFGPGTRLTVT.

The chain recombines TRBV21-1 with TRBJ1-2; TRBD1 reflects the table's D call only, with no check against the DNA. TRBV21-1 is a recognized pseudogene. This CDR3 is 15 amino acids long. DNA for the CDR3: TGTGCCAGCAGCAAAACCCCAGGGGGTAGCTATGGCTACACCTTC. Residues: CASSKTPGGSYGYTF.

The chain links TRBV6-5 to TRBJ2-7; 9 bases align to TRBD2. V shed 0 bases, J shed 2 bases, and the junction held 5 bases outside the gene matches. CDR1 MNHEY and CDR2 SVGAGI come from the germline V gene. This CDR3 spans 16 amino acids. CDR3 protein: CASSYSPASGTYEQYF. In DNA form, the CDR3 reads TGTGCCAGCAGTTACTCGCCCGCTAGCGGGACCTACGAGCAGTACTTC.

This clone has just a few counts. The CDR3 protein is CASSLPGLPSGANVLTF. The CDR3 nucleotides read TGTGCCAGCAGCTTGCCCGGACTTCCCTCTGGGGCCAACGTCCTGACTTTC. This rearrangement joins TRBV7-6 to TRBJ2-6; D is perhaps TRBD2 (5 bases). Germline V CDR1 and CDR2: SGHVS, FNYEAQ. This CDR3 is built from 17 residues. Trimming pared 3 bases from V and 0 bases from J, leaving 12 bases between.

This sequence joins TRBV30 and TRBJ1-1; D is perhaps TRBD1 (6 bases). Per the germline V gene, CDR1 is GTSNPN and CDR2 is SVGIG (reference sequence). The CDR3 is 14 residues long. Trimming took off 0 bases at V and 6 bases at J, with 14 bases between the two ends. The CDR3 nucleotides read TGTGCCTGGAGTGTTCGAGGGGGTCGTGCTGAAGCTTTCTTT. Translating it yields CAWSVRGGRAEAFF.